Described below is a single TCR beta chain sequence and its context. This sample is part of a study of blood T cell repertoires in COVID-19. Study as a whole: There were acute and convalescent COVID-19 samples, and they came from the United States, Italy and Spain. T cells, B-cell-depleted T cells, or PBMCs provided the cDNA or gDNA that served as material.

Authors' methods: Using reference gene primer amplification, nucleated cell counts were estimated. Profiling relied on immunoSEQ multiplex PCR, and the TCRdb table lists in-frame clones only, not all of them. V, J and clone size were drawn from that table, and D and trimming were deduced from the DNA. Here the sample spans around 240,000 clones, 85% to 90% being singletons. Assignments of participants to cohorts depended upon their own reported clinical history. The source of this sequence is a man aged 45-65 years who had been exposed to COVID-19. Sequencing was performed on PBMCs or T cells enriched from blood (not recorded which).

The CDR3 DNA sequence: TGTGCCAGCAGCGGCGGGACAGGTTTGTACAATGAGCAGTTCTTC. It encodes CASSGGTGLYNEQFF. V usage is TRBV9 and J usage is TRBJ2-1; TRBD1 matches at 8 bases. CDR1 and CDR2 (germline): SGDLS, YYNGEE. Germline trimming cut 3 bases from V and 4 bases from J; bases unmatched to any gene: 6. The CDR3 is made up of 15 amino acids. Looking up the rest from reference TRBV9 and TRBJ2-1 gives the full variable domain: DSGVTQTPKHLITATGQRVTLRCSPRSGDLSVYWYQQSLDQGLQFLIQYYNGEERAKGNILERFSAQQFPDLHSELNLSSLELGDSALYFCASSGGTGLYNEQFFGPGTRLTVL.